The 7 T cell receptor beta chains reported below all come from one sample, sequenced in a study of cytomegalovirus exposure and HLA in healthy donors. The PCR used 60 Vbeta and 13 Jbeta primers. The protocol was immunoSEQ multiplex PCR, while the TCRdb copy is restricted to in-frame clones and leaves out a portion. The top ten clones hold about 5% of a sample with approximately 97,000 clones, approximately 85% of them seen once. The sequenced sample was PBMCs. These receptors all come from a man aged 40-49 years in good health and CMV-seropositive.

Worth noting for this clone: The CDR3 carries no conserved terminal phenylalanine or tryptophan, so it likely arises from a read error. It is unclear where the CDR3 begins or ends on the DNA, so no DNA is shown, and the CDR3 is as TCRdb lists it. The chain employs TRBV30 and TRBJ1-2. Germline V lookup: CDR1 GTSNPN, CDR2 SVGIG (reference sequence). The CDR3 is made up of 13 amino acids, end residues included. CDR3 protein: CAWSDLSGRPRVI.

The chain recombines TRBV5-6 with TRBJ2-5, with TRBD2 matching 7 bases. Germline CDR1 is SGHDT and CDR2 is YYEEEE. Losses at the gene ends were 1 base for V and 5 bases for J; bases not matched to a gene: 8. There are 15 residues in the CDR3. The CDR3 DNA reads TGTGCCAGCAGCTTGTTCCGGGACGGGAGGGAGACCCAGTACTTC. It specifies CASSLFRDGRETQYF.

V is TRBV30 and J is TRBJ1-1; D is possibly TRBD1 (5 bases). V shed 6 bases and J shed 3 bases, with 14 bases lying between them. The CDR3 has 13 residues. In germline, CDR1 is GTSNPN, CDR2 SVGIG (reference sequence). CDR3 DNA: TGTGCCTGTCTACGCGGGACGGACACTGAAGCTTTCTTT. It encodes CACLRGTDTEAFF.

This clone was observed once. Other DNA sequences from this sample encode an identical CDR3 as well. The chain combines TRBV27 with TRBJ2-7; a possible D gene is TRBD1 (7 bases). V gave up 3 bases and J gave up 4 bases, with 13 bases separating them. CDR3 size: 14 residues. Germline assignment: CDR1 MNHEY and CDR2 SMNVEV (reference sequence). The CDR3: CASSLGGQTYEQYF. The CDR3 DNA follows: TGTGCCAGCAGTTTGGGGGGACAGACTTACGAGCAGTACTTC.

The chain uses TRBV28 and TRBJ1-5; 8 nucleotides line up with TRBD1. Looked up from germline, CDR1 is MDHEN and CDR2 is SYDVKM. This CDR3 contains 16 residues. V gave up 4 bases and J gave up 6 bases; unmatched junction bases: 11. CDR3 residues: CASSSTTGADGQPQHF. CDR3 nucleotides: TGTGCCAGCAGTTCCACGACAGGGGCGGATGGTCAGCCCCAGCATTTT.

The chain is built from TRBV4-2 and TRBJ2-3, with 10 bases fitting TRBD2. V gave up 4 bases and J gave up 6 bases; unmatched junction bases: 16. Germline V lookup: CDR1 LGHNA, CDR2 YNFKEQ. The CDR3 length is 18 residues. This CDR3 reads CASSLHKGASGSPDTQYF. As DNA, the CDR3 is TGTGCCAGCAGCCTCCATAAGGGGGCTAGCGGGAGTCCTGATACGCAGTATTTT.

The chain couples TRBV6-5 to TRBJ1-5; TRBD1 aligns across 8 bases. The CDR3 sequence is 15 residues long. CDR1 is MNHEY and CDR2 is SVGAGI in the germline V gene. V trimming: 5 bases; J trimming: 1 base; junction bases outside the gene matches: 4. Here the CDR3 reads CASSRRGLSNQPQHF. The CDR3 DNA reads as TGTGCCAGCAGTCGCAGGGGGCTGAGCAATCAGCCCCAGCATTTT.